A single sample gave rise to the 28 T cell receptor beta chains below, sequenced in a study of CD8 T cells in Susac syndrome. With random hexamers, reverse transcription was performed on roughly 0.45 to 1 ug of RNA. In TCRdb, the immunoSEQ multiplex PCR reads were re-called with MiXCR into one record per CDR3 protein. The sample has about 150,000 distinct CDR3 sequences, roughly 94% seen once. The material sequenced was CD4+ T cells from PBMCs. These receptors originate from a human donor in good health.

The rearrangement joins TRBV7-8 to TRBJ2-2; weak D call: TRBD1 (5 bases). This CDR3 spans 17 amino acids. Trimming left V 1 base short and J 4 bases short, with 16 bases between. Germline CDR1 reads SGHVS; CDR2 reads FQNEAQ. CDR3 bases: TGTGCCAGCAGCTTAGGGCGGCAGGGCGCGAGCACCGGGGAGCTGTTTTTT. Protein sequence: CASSLGRQGASTGELFF.

This chain connects TRBV30 to TRBJ1-5; D might be TRBD1 (6 bases). The CDR3 covers 14 residues. The V end was cut by 3 bases, the J end by 9 bases, with 18 bases between. Germline CDR1 reads GTSNPN; CDR2 reads SVGIG (reference sequence). The CDR3 region is CAWSNGQRGVPQHF. In DNA form, the CDR3 reads TGTGCCTGGAGCAACGGACAGCGCGGGGTGCCCCAGCATTTT.

This chain links TRBV30 with TRBJ1-4; maybe TRBD1 (6 bases). Trimming left V 3 bases short and J 7 bases short, with 12 bases between. The germline CDR1 and CDR2 sequences are GTSNPN and SVGIG (reference sequence). This CDR3 is 13 amino acids long. CDR3 loop: CAWSLTGSEKLFF. The CDR3 region has the DNA TGTGCCTGGAGCCTGACAGGATCTGAAAAACTGTTTTTT.

V and J are TRBV3-1 and TRBJ1-1; D perhaps matches TRBD1 (5 bases). V lost 0 bases and J lost 4, with 30 bases in between. Looked up from germline, CDR1 is LGHDT and CDR2 is YNNKEL (reference sequence). The CDR3 consists of 21 residues. CDR3 bases: TGTGCCAGCAGCCAAGATTTTGGGGTTATGGGCAGGGCGAAGTTGAGCACTGAAGCTTTCTTT. Protein product: CASSQDFGVMGRAKLSTEAFF.

The chain links TRBV19 to TRBJ2-2, with D hard to call. In germline, CDR1 is LNHDA, CDR2 SQIVND (reference sequence). This CDR3 spans 13 amino acids. V was pared by 6 bases and J by 10 bases, with 15 bases between. CDR3 DNA sequence: TGTGCCAGTAGCCTGACTTCGTCCGAGGAGCTGTTTTTT. Translation: CASSLTSSEELFF.

This clonotype was seen a few times. The chain carries TRBV5-1 and TRBJ2-5; 7 bases line up with TRBD1. V lost 4 bases, J lost 2 bases, and 11 bases stayed unmatched. CDR1 SGHRS and CDR2 YFSETQ come from the germline V gene. The CDR3 contains 16 residues. DNA for the CDR3: TGCGCCAGCAGCCTGCACCACAGGGGCCGGCAAGAGACCCAGTACTTC. Translating it yields CASSLHHRGRQETQYF.

The chain joins TRBV15 to TRBJ2-3; D gene uncertain. The CDR3 covers 12 residues. The ends were cut back, 4 bases at V and 4 bases at J, with 6 bases in the middle. The germline CDR1 and CDR2 sequences are LNHNV and YYDKDF (reference sequence). This chain's CDR3 is CATSINSDTQYF. The DNA for the CDR3 is TGTGCCACCAGCATCAATTCAGATACGCAGTATTTT.

The genes are TRBV2 and TRBJ2-2, with D unclear. The CDR3 extends over 15 amino acids. V lost 4 bases to trimming and J lost 3 bases, with 12 bases between them. Per germline, CDR1 SNHLY and CDR2 FYNNEI. CDR3 in amino acids: CASSGVPRDTGELFF. Written as DNA, the CDR3 is TGTGCCAGCAGTGGGGTTCCGCGAGACACCGGGGAGCTGTTTTTT. Full variable domain (rest looked up from reference TRBV2 and TRBJ2-2): EPEVTQTPSHQVTQMGQEVILRCVPISNHLYFYWYRQILGQKVEFLVSFYNNEISEKSEIFDDQFSVERPDGSNFTLKIRSTKLEDSAMYFCASSGVPRDTGELFFGEGSRLTVL.

This chain joins TRBV15 and TRBJ1-1; a weak D match, TRBD1 (6 bases). The V gene's germline CDR1 is LNHNV and CDR2 YYDKDF (reference sequence). The CDR3 contains 14 residues. Trimming pared 0 bases from V and 7 bases from J, leaving 12 bases between. The CDR3 spells CATSRDGTHIEAFF. CDR3 in DNA: TGTGCCACCAGCAGAGACGGGACACATATTGAAGCTTTCTTT.

V and J are TRBV5-4 and TRBJ2-5; 14 bases are shared with TRBD2. Trimming took 3 bases from V and 1 from J; bases not matched to a gene: 8. The CDR3 contains 18 residues. Looked up from germline, CDR1 is SGHNT and CDR2 is YYREEE (reference sequence). The CDR3 DNA reads as TGTGCCAGCAGCTACGGGACTAGCGGGGGCCCACTCCAAGAGACCCAGTACTTC. Translated, it gives CASSYGTSGGPLQETQYF.

V usage is TRBV9 and J usage is TRBJ1-1, with D uncertain. Trimming stripped 0 bases from V and 5 bases from J, with 8 bases between. This CDR3 is 13 amino acids long. CDR1 is SGDLS and CDR2 is YYNGEE in the germline V gene. The CDR3 spells CASSVAVDTEAFF. The CDR3, as DNA: TGTGCCAGCAGCGTAGCTGTCGATACTGAAGCTTTCTTT.

The chain recombines TRBV6-5 with TRBJ2-1; TRBD1 is a possible D gene (5 bases). The germline V gene encodes CDR1 MNHEY and CDR2 SVGAGI. The length of the CDR3 is 11 residues. Trimming shortened V by 6 bases and J by 12 bases, and 12 bases separated the two germline ends. The CDR3 bases are TGTGCCAGCAGAAACACAGGTTTGCAGTTCTTC. Encoded protein: CASRNTGLQFF.

The V gene is TRBV2, the J gene TRBJ2-5, with no clear D. The CDR3 is made up of 13 amino acids. The V end lost 2 bases, the J end lost 5 bases, and 9 bases lay between the germline ends. Germline V CDR1 and CDR2: SNHLY, FYNNEI. The CDR3 reads CASSELPRETQYF. The CDR3 nucleotides read TGTGCCAGCAGTGAATTGCCGCGCGAGACCCAGTACTTC.

The chain recombines TRBV20-1 with TRBJ2-1, with D perhaps TRBD2 (5 bases). This CDR3 has 14 amino acids. The V gene lost 6 bases and the J gene lost 0 bases, with 12 bases spanning the gap. Germline CDR1 DFQATT, CDR2 SNEGSKA (reference sequence). The CDR3 is CSARTRSSYNEQFF. The CDR3 DNA follows: TGCAGTGCCCGAACTAGGAGCTCCTACAATGAGCAGTTCTTC.

V usage is TRBV7-9 and J usage is TRBJ1-2; D call uncertain. In germline, CDR1 is SEHNR, CDR2 FQNEAQ (reference sequence). V was clipped by 5 bases and J by 4 bases, with 8 bases between them. The CDR3 sequence is 12 residues long. CDR3 region: CASSPLAYGYTF. The CDR3 nucleotides read TGTGCCAGCAGCCCCCTAGCCTATGGCTACACCTTC.

The chain couples TRBV3-1 to TRBJ2-1, with 9 positions matching TRBD1. Unmatched junction bases numbered 6, after V lost 1 base and J lost 11 bases. The CDR3 is 14 amino acids. Germline V gene lookup returns CDR1 LGHDT and CDR2 YNNKEL (reference sequence). The CDR3 protein is CASSQVSHRGQQFF. The CDR3, as DNA: TGTGCCAGCAGCCAAGTCTCCCACAGGGGGCAGCAGTTCTTC.

This clonotype was picked up one time. This chain connects TRBV27 to TRBJ2-5; 14 bases line up with TRBD2. The ends lost 10 bases at V and 5 bases at J; junction bases unmatched: 9. This CDR3 has 15 amino acids. Per germline, CDR1 MNHEY and CDR2 SMNVEV (reference sequence). The CDR3 nucleotides read TGTGCCATCAACGGGACTAGCGGGAGTAACGAGACCCAGTACTTC. It yields the protein CAINGTSGSNETQYF.

V usage is TRBV5-5 and J usage is TRBJ1-2, with D perhaps matching TRBD1 (5 bases). Germline assignment: CDR1 SGHKS and CDR2 YYEKEE (reference sequence). This CDR3 comprises 13 residues. V shed 1 base and J shed 6 bases, with 10 bases lying between them. The CDR3: CASSLRDWDGYTF. In nucleotides, the CDR3 is TGTGCCAGCAGCTTGAGGGACTGGGATGGCTACACCTTC.

The chain's CDR3 is CASSEVGGVEIQETQYF. The CDR3 bases are TGTGCCAGCAGTGAAGTAGGGGGGGTGGAGATCCAAGAGACCCAGTACTTC. The chain employs TRBV2 and TRBJ2-5, with D maybe TRBD2 (7 bases). CDR3 length: 17 residues. Trimming shortened V by 1 base and J by 1 base, and 16 bases separated the two germline ends. Germline V lookup: CDR1 SNHLY, CDR2 FYNNEI.

The V call is TRBV19, the J call TRBJ2-7; 9 nucleotides match TRBD1. V dropped 5 bases and J dropped 6; count of bases not matched to a gene: 5. Per the germline V gene, CDR1 is LNHDA and CDR2 is SQIVND (reference sequence). The CDR3 loop spans 13 amino acids. CDR3 coding DNA: TGTGCCAGTAGTGCTACAGGGGGCGGCGAGCAGTACTTC. This encodes CASSATGGGEQYF.

The V call is TRBV15, the J call TRBJ2-2; TRBD1 matches 10 bases. This CDR3 has 15 amino acids. J gave up 4 bases and V 1 base, and 0 bases lay outside the gene matches. From germline, CDR1 is LNHNV and CDR2 YYDKDF (reference sequence). CDR3 coding DNA: TGTGCCACCAGCAGAGGGACAGGGGGCACCGGGGAGCTGTTTTTT. This encodes CATSRGTGGTGELFF.

The chain couples TRBV10-3 to TRBJ2-1; the D gene could be TRBD1 or TRBD2 (5 bases each). Germline loops: CDR1 ENHRY, CDR2 SYGVKD. V was trimmed by 5 bases and J by 6 bases, leaving 11 bases between them. This CDR3 comprises 13 residues. The DNA of the CDR3 is TGTGCCATCAGTCCCGGGACCTTCAATGAGCAGTTCTTC. Translated, it gives CAISPGTFNEQFF.

V is TRBV9 and J is TRBJ1-5, with unresolved D. CDR1 and CDR2 (germline): SGDLS, YYNGEE. The CDR3 has 13 amino acids. V shed 0 bases and J shed 7 bases, with 8 bases lying between them. The CDR3, as DNA: TGTGCCAGCAGCGTAGCGGCGGACCAGCCCCAGCATTTT. Amino acids: CASSVAADQPQHF.

The rearrangement joins TRBV14 to TRBJ2-1; 7 positions agree with TRBD2. Germline values: CDR1 SGHDN, CDR2 FVKESK. The CDR3 is made up of 16 amino acids. V was pared by 4 bases and J by 0 bases, with 6 bases of the junction left unmatched. CDR3 coding DNA: TGTGCCAGCAGCCGAATTTCGGGAGGCTCCTACAATGAGCAGTTCTTC. Translation gives CASSRISGGSYNEQFF.

The chain carries TRBV12-3 or TRBV12-4 and TRBJ1-1; 11 positions match TRBD1. This CDR3 comprises 16 residues. The ends lost 4 bases at V and 1 base at J; junction bases unmatched: 5. CDR3 coding DNA: TGTGCCAGCAGTTGGACAGGGGGCGCTTGGAACACTGAAGCTTTCTTT. This encodes CASSWTGGAWNTEAFF.

The chain combines TRBV11-2 with TRBJ2-4; TRBD1 matches 11 bases. Germline assignment: CDR1 SGHAT and CDR2 FQNNGV. The CDR3 contains 15 residues. After removal of 5 bases from V and 8 bases from J, the junction contained 8 bases not matched to a gene. The CDR3 bases are TGTGCCAGCAGCCTTGGACAGGGGGCCGTGTACATTCAGTACTTC. Residues: CASSLGQGAVYIQYF. Full variable domain (remainder filled in from reference TRBV11-2 and TRBJ2-4): EAGVAQSPRYKIIEKRQSVAFWCNPISGHATLYWYQQILGQGPKLLIQFQNNGVVDDSQLPKDRFSAERLKGVDSTLKIQPAKLEDSAVYLCASSLGQGAVYIQYFGAGTRLSVL.

The rearrangement joins TRBV12-3 or TRBV12-4 to TRBJ2-1; 11 bases map to TRBD2. The CDR3 consists of 16 residues. Trimming at V came to 4 bases and at J to 2 bases, leaving 4 bases not matched to a gene. In DNA form, the CDR3 reads TGTGCCAGCAGTTCCACTAGCGGGAGAGCCTACAATGAGCAGTTCTTC. It is translated as CASSSTSGRAYNEQFF.

The chain employs TRBV30 and TRBJ1-1, with a weak D call TRBD1 (6 bases). Germline assignment: CDR1 GTSNPN and CDR2 SVGIG (reference sequence). This CDR3 spans 15 amino acids. Trimming removed 0 bases from V and 3 bases from J, with 14 bases in between. The CDR3 DNA sequence: TGTGCCTGGAGTGTACTGGGCAGGGGTTACACTGAAGCTTTCTTT. Its translation: CAWSVLGRGYTEAFF.